This passage covers 32 T cell receptor beta chains from one sample sequenced in a study of cytomegalovirus exposure and HLA in healthy donors listed by TCRdb under 2017. Receptor libraries were prepared by the immunoSEQ multiplex PCR assay. The immuneACCESS repertoire file appears here via TCRdb, limited to in-frame rearrangements. These files lack a portion of the clones; in checked studies, under half of the deficit traces to unresolved V genes, and the cause of the others is not known. In this sample the table shows under 150,000 clones, approximately 86% of which occur a single time. Around 10% of the sample is in the top ten clones. Input material: PBMCs. The source of these receptors is a man in his late teens or twenties in good health and CMV-seropositive.

The chain joins TRBV29-1 to TRBJ2-3, with 7 positions matching TRBD1. Germline CDR1 reads SQVTM; CDR2 reads ANQGSEA. Trimming took 3 bases from V and 6 from J; bases not matched to a gene: 6. The CDR3 has 13 residues. CDR3 residues: CSVDLQGLDTQYF. Written as DNA, the CDR3 is TGCAGCGTTGATTTACAGGGGTTGGATACGCAGTATTTT.

The chain recombines TRBV30 with TRBJ1-3, with D unclear. CDR1 GTSNPN and CDR2 SVGIG come from the germline V gene (reference sequence). Deletions cut 5 bases from V and 0 bases from J, with 8 bases between. This CDR3 comprises 13 residues. The CDR3 coding sequence is TGTGCCTGGGCAGTTCCCTCTGGAAACACCATATATTTT. Its protein product is CAWAVPSGNTIYF.

V and J are TRBV5-6 and TRBJ2-1; D may be TRBD1 (5 bases). From germline, CDR1 is SGHDT and CDR2 YYEEEE. V was clipped by 0 bases and J by 0 bases, with 13 bases between them. The CDR3 is made up of 17 amino acids. The CDR3 region has the DNA TGTGCCAGCAGCTTGGTTACAGGCCGGAGCTCCTACAATGAGCAGTTCTTC. It is translated as CASSLVTGRSSYNEQFF.

The rearrangement links TRBV9 to TRBJ2-7; TRBD1 is a possible D gene (5 bases). There are 14 residues in the CDR3. Looked up from germline, CDR1 is SGDLS and CDR2 is YYNGEE. Trimming cost V 2 bases and J 7 bases, with 16 bases left between them. CDR3 sequence (DNA): TGTGCCAGCAGCGTGGGCAGGGAAGTTGGGGAGCAGTACTTC. This sequence encodes CASSVGREVGEQYF.

This clone appeared a few times. The chain carries TRBV7-2 and TRBJ1-4; TRBD1 matches 8 bases. With 2 bases clipped from V and 6 bases from J, the junction kept 2 bases outside the gene matches. CDR3 length: 14 residues. Looked up from germline, CDR1 is SGHTA and CDR2 is FQGNSA. The CDR3 nucleotides read TGTGCCAGCAGCTTACAGGGGGCGGATGAAAAACTGTTTTTT. This encodes CASSLQGADEKLFF.

V gene TRBV7-9 combines with J gene TRBJ1-3; maybe TRBD1 (6 bases). Trimming removed 2 bases at V and 0 bases at J, with 11 bases between. The CDR3 covers 16 residues. Looked up from germline, CDR1 is SEHNR and CDR2 is FQNEAQ (reference sequence). The CDR3 coding sequence is TGTGCCAGCAGCTTACCTGACAGGCCCTCTGGAAACACCATATATTTT. Amino acids: CASSLPDRPSGNTIYF.

The chain is built from TRBV9 and TRBJ2-6, with D unresolved. The V gene's germline CDR1 is SGDLS and CDR2 YYNGEE. The CDR3 length is 12 residues. V gave up 5 bases and J gave up 2 bases, with 2 bases separating them. CDR3 DNA sequence: TGTGCCAGCAGTACTGGGGCCAACGTCCTGACTTTC. Its translation: CASSTGANVLTF.

The chain is built from TRBV11-2 and TRBJ2-1, with a weak D call TRBD2 (7 bases). The germline V and J ends were trimmed by 6 bases and 7 bases, with 16 bases remaining between them. Germline V gene sequence: CDR1 SGHAT, CDR2 FQNNGV. The CDR3 is made up of 14 amino acids. The CDR3: CASSSVGGLNEQFF. The CDR3 bases are TGTGCCAGCAGTTCAGTGGGGGGGCTTAATGAGCAGTTCTTC.

This chain links TRBV9 with TRBJ1-3, with 8 bases that match TRBD1. The germline gives CDR1 SGDLS, CDR2 YYNGEE. The V segment lost 4 bases and the J segment 7 bases; nucleotides outside the gene matches: 13. The CDR3 has 16 residues. The CDR3 DNA follows: TGTGCCAGCAGCCCCAGGACAGGGAGATTTTGGAACACCATATATTTT. The encoded protein is CASSPRTGRFWNTIYF.

This clone was detected only once. The chain employs TRBV4-2 and TRBJ1-2, with D uncertain. The V gene's germline CDR1 is LGHNA and CDR2 YNFKEQ. The CDR3 is made up of 12 amino acids. V was shortened by 4 bases and J by 2 bases, with 5 bases between the two germline ends. The CDR3 loop reads CASSPQNYGYTF. DNA for the CDR3: TGTGCCAGCAGCCCCCAGAACTATGGCTACACCTTC.

The gene calls are TRBV5-1 and TRBJ2-1, with TRBD2 identical over 11 bases. Germline lookup yields CDR1 SGHRS and CDR2 YFSETQ. The CDR3 runs to 18 residues. Trimming removed 4 bases from V and 9 bases from J; junction bases left unmatched: 18. The CDR3 spells CASSPHQGLAGGGSEQFF. The CDR3 DNA reads TGCGCCAGCAGCCCACACCAAGGGCTAGCGGGGGGAGGGAGTGAGCAGTTCTTC.

The chain combines TRBV28 with TRBJ2-1; maybe TRBD1 (6 bases). V lost 3 bases to trimming and J lost 1 base, with 13 bases between them. This CDR3 region has 16 residues. CDR1 is MDHEN, CDR2 SYDVKM, per germline. The CDR3 spells CASSFPPTGSYNEQFF. CDR3 sequence (DNA): TGTGCCAGCAGTTTTCCCCCTACAGGGTCCTACAATGAGCAGTTCTTC.

This sequence joins TRBV7-3 and TRBJ2-5; 12 nucleotides line up with TRBD1. This CDR3 region has 17 residues. With V trimmed by 5 bases and J by 0 bases, 7 bases remained unmatched. Germline lookup yields CDR1 SGHTA and CDR2 FQGTGA. CDR3 sequence reads: CASSQGQGALNQETQYF. The CDR3 DNA sequence: TGTGCCAGCAGCCAGGGACAGGGGGCTCTTAACCAAGAGACCCAGTACTTC.

The rearrangement uses TRBV9 and TRBJ2-5, with TRBD2 as a possible D gene (6 bases). Looked up from germline, CDR1 is SGDLS and CDR2 is YYNGEE. CDR3 size: 14 residues. The V end was cut by 7 bases, the J end by 2 bases, with 15 bases between. CDR3 residues: CASSAGGWQETQYF. The CDR3 DNA reads as TGTGCCAGCTCTGCCGGGGGTTGGCAAGAGACCCAGTACTTC.

The genes are TRBV6-5 and TRBJ2-1, with D perhaps TRBD2 (6 bases). The V and J ends lost 5 bases and 9 bases respectively, with 17 bases between them. The germline V gene has CDR1 MNHEY and CDR2 SVGAGI. CDR3 size: 14 residues. The CDR3 loop reads CASSKQGRGGEQFF. DNA for the CDR3: TGTGCCAGCAGTAAACAAGGGCGGGGCGGTGAGCAGTTCTTC.

The V call is TRBV15, the J call TRBJ1-1, with D possibly being TRBD1 (5 bases). V was clipped by 1 base and J by 1 base, with 7 bases between them. The germline CDR1 and CDR2 sequences are LNHNV and YYDKDF (reference sequence). The CDR3 is made up of 14 amino acids. CDR3 nucleotide sequence: TGTGCCACCAGCAGAGGGGGCGCGAACACTGAAGCTTTCTTT. This sequence encodes CATSRGGANTEAFF.

The rearrangement links TRBV6-5 to TRBJ2-7; D ambiguous. The V end was cut by 2 bases, the J end by 3 bases, with 11 bases between. This CDR3 contains 14 residues. CDR1 MNHEY and CDR2 SVGAGI come from the germline V gene. CDR3 sequence reads: CASSYRQAGYEQYF. In DNA form, the CDR3 reads TGTGCCAGCAGTTACAGGCAGGCAGGCTACGAGCAGTACTTC.

V gene TRBV2 combines with J gene TRBJ1-2; 8 bases line up with TRBD1. The V and J ends lost 5 bases and 0 bases, in that order; junction bases with no gene match: 5. The V gene's germline CDR1 is SNHLY and CDR2 FYNNEI. The CDR3 is made up of 15 amino acids. This CDR3 reads CASSPRTGTNYGYTF. DNA of the CDR3: TGTGCCAGCAGTCCCCGGACAGGGACTAACTATGGCTACACCTTC.

The rearrangement joins TRBV10-2 to TRBJ2-1; the match to TRBD2 covers 8 bases. The CDR3 is 15 amino acids. Germline values: CDR1 WSHSY, CDR2 SAAADI. V was clipped by 1 base and J by 8 bases; unmatched bases: 7. CDR3 DNA: TGCGCCAGCAGTGAGTTGGGGACTAGGAGCTATGAGCAGTTCTTC. Its protein product is CASSELGTRSYEQFF.

The CDR3 DNA is TGTGCCAGCAGTGAAGGGGGAGGGGGAATAGGGGAAAAACTGTTTTTT. This translates into CASSEGGGGIGEKLFF. This chain uses TRBV6-1 with TRBJ1-4; tentative D call: TRBD1 (6 bases). This CDR3 is 16 amino acids long. The germline V gene has CDR1 MNHNS and CDR2 SASEGT. Deletions cut 1 base from V and 8 bases from J, with 17 bases between.

This clone appeared a few times. The V call is TRBV5-5, the J call TRBJ1-4, with 8 bases matching TRBD1. Unmatched junction bases numbered 6, after V lost 1 base and J lost 4 bases. Germline V gene sequence: CDR1 SGHKS, CDR2 YYEKEE (reference sequence). The CDR3 runs to 16 residues. The CDR3 spells CASSLRTGRNNEKLFF. Here the CDR3 DNA reads TGTGCCAGCAGCTTGAGGACAGGGAGAAATAATGAAAAACTGTTTTTT.

The chain links TRBV30 to TRBJ2-3; 13 bases are a match to TRBD2. Germline-derived CDR1 and CDR2 are GTSNPN and SVGIG (reference sequence). The CDR3 has 16 residues. V lost 5 bases, J lost 2 bases, and 7 bases stayed unmatched. CDR3 DNA: TGTGCCTGGTCCTCCGGGACTAGCGGGGACACAGATACGCAGTATTTT. It is translated as CAWSSGTSGDTDTQYF.

The genes are TRBV10-3 and TRBJ1-5, with a possible D match to TRBD1 (6 bases). The CDR3 consists of 15 residues. Trimming shortened V by 8 bases and J by 4 bases, and 18 bases separated the two germline ends. Germline V lookup: CDR1 ENHRY, CDR2 SYGVKD. The CDR3 bases are TGTGCCATCGGAGAGACAGGAGGAGGTAATCAGCCCCAGCATTTT. As protein: CAIGETGGGNQPQHF.

The chain uses TRBV14 and TRBJ2-1; 8 bases line up with TRBD1. The germline gives CDR1 SGHDN, CDR2 FVKESK. V lost 4 bases to trimming and J lost 7 bases; unmatched junction nucleotides: 6. CDR3 length: 14 residues. CDR3: CASSPWTGKNEQFF. DNA of the CDR3: TGTGCCAGCAGCCCCTGGACAGGGAAGAATGAGCAGTTCTTC.

The chain is built from TRBV2 and TRBJ1-5; 8 bases match TRBD1. Germline lookup yields CDR1 SNHLY and CDR2 FYNNEI. This CDR3 contains 15 residues. V gave up 3 bases and J gave up 6 bases; unmatched junction bases: 7. CDR3 coding DNA: TGTGCCAGCAGTGACCGACAGGGGCGAGGTCAGCCCCAGCATTTT. Residues: CASSDRQGRGQPQHF.

V gene TRBV19 combines with J gene TRBJ1-6, with 9 bases lining up with TRBD1. Germline V gives CDR1 LNHDA, CDR2 SQIVND (reference sequence). The CDR3 totals 15 residues. The V and J ends lost 4 bases and 10 bases, in that order; junction bases with no gene match: 8. CDR3 DNA sequence: TGTGCCAGTAGTAATCCGACAGGGGGAAACTCACCCCTCCACTTT. Its protein is CASSNPTGGNSPLHF.

CDR3 amino acids: CASSQGPGGNYNSPLHF. As DNA, the CDR3 is TGTGCCAGCAGCCAAGGCCCAGGGGGAAACTATAATTCACCCCTCCACTTT. The genes are TRBV4-2 and TRBJ1-6; 7 positions match TRBD1. The germline V gene encodes CDR1 LGHNA and CDR2 YNFKEQ. The J segment lost 3 bases and the V segment lost 1 base, leaving 6 bases of the junction unmatched. This CDR3 region has 17 residues.

V gene TRBV19 combines with J gene TRBJ2-1; the D gene is possibly TRBD1 (6 bases). CDR3 length equals 13 residues. Germline-derived CDR1 and CDR2 are LNHDA and SQIVND (reference sequence). The V gene lost 3 bases and the J gene lost 7 bases, with 10 bases spanning the gap. The CDR3 protein is CASSIGQQNEQFF. The CDR3 DNA sequence: TGTGCCAGTAGTATCGGACAGCAAAATGAGCAGTTCTTC. Looking up the rest from reference TRBV19 and TRBJ2-1 gives the full variable domain: DGGITQSPKYLFRKEGQNVTLSCEQNLNHDAMYWYRQDPGQGLRLIYYSQIVNDFQKGDIAEGYSVSREKKESFPLTVTSAQKNPTAFYLCASSIGQQNEQFFGPGTRLTVL.

The chain carries TRBV25-1 and TRBJ2-1; 10 positions match TRBD2. CDR1 is MGHDK, CDR2 SYGVNS, per germline. The CDR3 is 17 amino acids. V gave up 3 bases and J gave up 4 bases; unmatched junction bases: 9. As DNA, the CDR3 is TGTGCCAGCAGTGAGACGTACCGGACTAGCGGTTACAATGAGCAGTTCTTC. This translates into CASSETYRTSGYNEQFF.

This clone showed up just once. It is unclear where the CDR3 begins or ends on the DNA, so no DNA is shown, and the CDR3 is as TCRdb lists it. The chain recombines TRBV2 with TRBJ2-2; TRBD1, the table's D call, was not compared with the DNA. Looked up from germline, CDR1 is SNHLY and CDR2 is FYNNEI. From its first to its last residue, the CDR3 has 16 amino acids. CDR3 region: CASSDLLGLRAGELFF.

The chain couples TRBV25-1 to TRBJ1-1; D is possibly TRBD1 (6 bases). The CDR3 length is 15 residues. Looked up from germline, CDR1 is MGHDK and CDR2 is SYGVNS. V was pared by 4 bases and J by 5 bases, with 17 bases between. DNA for the CDR3: TGTGCCAGCAGTGGTTCCCTACAGGGTGATACTGAAGCTTTCTTT. It encodes CASSGSLQGDTEAFF. The whole variable domain, filled in from reference TRBV25-1 and TRBJ1-1, reads EADIYQTPRYLVIGTGKKITLECSQTMGHDKMYWYQQDPGMELHLIHYSYGVNSTEKGDLSSESTVSRIRTEHFPLTLESARPSHTSQYLCASSGSLQGDTEAFFGQGTRLTVV.

The V call is TRBV15, the J call TRBJ2-7; 7 bases agree with TRBD1. CDR3 length: 17 residues. Germline assignment: CDR1 LNHNV and CDR2 YYDKDF (reference sequence). Trimming removed 0 bases from V and 1 base from J; junction bases left unmatched: 9. The CDR3 is CATSRDIGTAVSYEQYF. The DNA of the CDR3 is TGTGCCACCAGCAGAGATATCGGGACAGCCGTTTCCTACGAGCAGTACTTC.